These 6 T cell receptor beta chains share one sample of origin, sequenced in a study of OX40 agonist ivuxolimab in advanced cancers. Method: immunoSEQ multiplex PCR; TCRdb's copy keeps in-frame clones and lacks some. The sample holds some 23,000 clones, around 77% seen once. Material: CD4+ or CD8+ T cells sorted from blood, obtained in a trial of the OX40 agonist ivuxolimab. The receptors were sampled from an adult with an advanced solid tumor such as melanoma, head and neck, liver or kidney cancer.

This clone was observed once. V usage is TRBV10-3 and J usage is TRBJ1-5; 9 bases match TRBD1. The germline CDR1 and CDR2 sequences are ENHRY and SYGVKD. The V gene end was trimmed by 4 bases and the J gene end by 9 bases; junction bases not matched to a gene: 10. The CDR3 has 15 residues. CDR3 protein: CAISGSGTGIGPQHF. In DNA, the CDR3 is TGTGCCATCAGTGGCTCCGGGACAGGGATTGGGCCCCAGCATTTT.

CDR3 DNA sequence: TGTGCCAGCAGCCAAGCCCGAACAGGGGGCACTGAAGCTTTCTTT. Its protein is CASSQARTGGTEAFF. The chain is built from TRBV4-2 and TRBJ1-1, with 8 bases identical to TRBD1. The CDR3 spans 15 residues. Germline V gene lookup returns CDR1 LGHNA and CDR2 YNFKEQ. After removal of 1 base from V and 4 bases from J, the junction contained 5 bases not matched to a gene.

This chain links TRBV25-1 with TRBJ1-2; possible D gene TRBD1, 6 bases. The length of the CDR3 is 13 residues. The V gene's germline CDR1 is MGHDK and CDR2 SYGVNS. V was trimmed by 2 bases and J by 5 bases, leaving 9 bases between them. CDR3 nucleotide sequence: TGTGCCAGCAGTGAAAAGGGGGTATATGGCTACACCTTC. As protein: CASSEKGVYGYTF.

This chain joins TRBV18 and TRBJ2-2; D gene uncertain. Between the trimmed V and J ends, which lost 4 bases and 1 base, there was a span of 7 bases. From germline, CDR1 is KGHSH and CDR2 LQKENI. The CDR3 covers 14 residues. CDR3 nucleotide sequence: TGTGCCAGCTCACAAACAGAGAACACCGGGGAGCTGTTTTTT. As protein: CASSQTENTGELFF. Using reference TRBV18 and TRBJ2-2 for the parts outside the CDR3, the full variable domain is NAGVMQNPRHLVRRRGQEARLRCSPMKGHSHVYWYRQLPEEGLKFMVYLQKENIIDESGMPKERFSAEFPKEGPSILRIQQVVRGDSAAYFCASSQTENTGELFFGEGSRLTVL.

The chain uses TRBV18 and TRBJ2-2; D not resolved. CDR3 size: 15 residues. CDR1 and CDR2 (germline): KGHSH, LQKENI. V was trimmed by 2 bases and J by 1 base, leaving 8 bases between them. CDR3 residues: CASSPVSGNTGELFF. The CDR3 region has the DNA TGTGCCAGCTCACCAGTCTCCGGGAACACCGGGGAGCTGTTTTTT.

This clone was seen a handful of times. The chain has TRBV14 and TRBJ2-1; tentative D call: TRBD2 (7 bases). CDR1 and CDR2 from the germline V gene are SGHDN and FVKESK. V lost 2 bases to trimming and J lost 5 bases, with 16 bases between them. This CDR3 region has 16 residues. The CDR3 region has the DNA TGTGCCAGCAGCCAATGGCGGGGGCCCCCGGACAATGAGCAGTTCTTC. This gives the protein CASSQWRGPPDNEQFF.